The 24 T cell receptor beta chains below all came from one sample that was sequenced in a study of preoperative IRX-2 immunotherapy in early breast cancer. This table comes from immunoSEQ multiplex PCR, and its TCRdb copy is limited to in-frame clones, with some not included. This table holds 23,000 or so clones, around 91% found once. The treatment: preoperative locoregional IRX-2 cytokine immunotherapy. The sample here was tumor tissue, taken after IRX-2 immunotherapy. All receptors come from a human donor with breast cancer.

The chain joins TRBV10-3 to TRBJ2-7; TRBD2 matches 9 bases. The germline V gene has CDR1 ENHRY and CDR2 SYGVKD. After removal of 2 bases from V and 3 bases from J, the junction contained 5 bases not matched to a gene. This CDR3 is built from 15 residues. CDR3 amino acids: CAISEGTSRDYEQYF. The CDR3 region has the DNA TGTGCCATCAGTGAGGGGACTAGCCGGGACTACGAGCAGTACTTC.

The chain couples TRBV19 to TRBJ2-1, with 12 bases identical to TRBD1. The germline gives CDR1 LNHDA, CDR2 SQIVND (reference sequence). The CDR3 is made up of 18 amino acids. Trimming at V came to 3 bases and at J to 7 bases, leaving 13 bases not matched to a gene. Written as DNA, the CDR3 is TGTGCCAGTAGTATTGGCTCTGGGGGACAGGGGGCCAAAAATGAGCAGTTCTTC. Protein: CASSIGSGGQGAKNEQFF.

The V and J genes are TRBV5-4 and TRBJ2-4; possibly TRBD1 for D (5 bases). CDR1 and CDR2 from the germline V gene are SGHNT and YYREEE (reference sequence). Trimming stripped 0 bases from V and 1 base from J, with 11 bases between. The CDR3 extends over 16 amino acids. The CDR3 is CASSLEQAAAKNIQYF. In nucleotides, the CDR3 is TGTGCCAGCAGCTTGGAACAGGCCGCGGCCAAAAACATTCAGTACTTC.

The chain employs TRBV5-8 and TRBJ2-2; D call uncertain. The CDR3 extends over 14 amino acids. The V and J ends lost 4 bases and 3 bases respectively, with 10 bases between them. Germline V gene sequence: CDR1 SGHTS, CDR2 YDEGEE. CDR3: CASSHIPDTGELFF. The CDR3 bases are TGTGCCAGCAGCCACATTCCGGACACCGGGGAGCTGTTTTTT.

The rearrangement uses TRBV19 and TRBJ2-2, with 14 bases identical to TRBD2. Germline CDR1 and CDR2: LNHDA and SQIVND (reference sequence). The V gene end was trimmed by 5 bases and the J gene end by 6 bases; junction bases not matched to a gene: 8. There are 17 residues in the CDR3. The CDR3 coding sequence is TGTGCCAGTAGTCAGACTAGCGGGAGGGCCGGTGCCGGGGAGCTGTTTTTT. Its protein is CASSQTSGRAGAGELFF. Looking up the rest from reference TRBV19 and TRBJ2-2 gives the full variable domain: DGGITQSPKYLFRKEGQNVTLSCEQNLNHDAMYWYRQDPGQGLRLIYYSQIVNDFQKGDIAEGYSVSREKKESFPLTVTSAQKNPTAFYLCASSQTSGRAGAGELFFGEGSRLTVL.

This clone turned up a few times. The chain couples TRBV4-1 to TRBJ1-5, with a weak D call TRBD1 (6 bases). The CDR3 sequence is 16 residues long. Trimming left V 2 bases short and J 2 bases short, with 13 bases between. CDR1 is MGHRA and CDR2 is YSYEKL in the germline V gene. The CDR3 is CASSQLTGFGNQPQHF. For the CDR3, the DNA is TGCGCCAGCAGCCAACTCACAGGGTTTGGCAATCAGCCCCAGCATTTT.

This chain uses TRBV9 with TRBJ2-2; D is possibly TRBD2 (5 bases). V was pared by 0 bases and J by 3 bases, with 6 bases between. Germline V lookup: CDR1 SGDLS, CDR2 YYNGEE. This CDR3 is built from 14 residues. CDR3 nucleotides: TGTGCCAGCAGCGTAGTTAGCGACACCGGGGAGCTGTTTTTT. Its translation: CASSVVSDTGELFF. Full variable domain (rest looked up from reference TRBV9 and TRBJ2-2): DSGVTQTPKHLITATGQRVTLRCSPRSGDLSVYWYQQSLDQGLQFLIQYYNGEERAKGNILERFSAQQFPDLHSELNLSSLELGDSALYFCASSVVSDTGELFFGEGSRLTVL.

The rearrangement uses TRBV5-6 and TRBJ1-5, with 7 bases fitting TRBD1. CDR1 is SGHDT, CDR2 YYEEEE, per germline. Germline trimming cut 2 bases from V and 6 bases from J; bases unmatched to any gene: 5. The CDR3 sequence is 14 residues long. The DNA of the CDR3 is TGTGCCAGCAGCTTCGGGCAGGGGGGTCAGCCCCAGCATTTT. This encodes CASSFGQGGQPQHF.

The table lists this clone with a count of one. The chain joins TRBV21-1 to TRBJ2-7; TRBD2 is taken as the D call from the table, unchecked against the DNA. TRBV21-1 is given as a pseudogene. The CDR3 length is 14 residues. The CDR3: CASSKSNCSYEQYF. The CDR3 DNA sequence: TGTGCCAGCAGCAAATCTAACTGTTCCTACGAGCAGTACTTC.

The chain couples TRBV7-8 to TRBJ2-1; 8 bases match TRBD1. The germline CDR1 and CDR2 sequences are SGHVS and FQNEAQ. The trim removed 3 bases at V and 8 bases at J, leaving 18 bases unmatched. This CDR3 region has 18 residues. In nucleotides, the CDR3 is TGTGCCAGCAGCTTCCGTCTTTGGACAGGGAGAATGACCGATGAGCAGTTCTTC. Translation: CASSFRLWTGRMTDEQFF.

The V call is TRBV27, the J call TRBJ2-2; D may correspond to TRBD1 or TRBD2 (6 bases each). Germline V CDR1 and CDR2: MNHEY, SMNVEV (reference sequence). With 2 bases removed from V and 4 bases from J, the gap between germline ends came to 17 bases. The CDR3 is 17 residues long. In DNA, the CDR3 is TGTGCCAGCAGTTTACTCCCCGAACAGGGAGGCACCGGGGAGCTGTTTTTT. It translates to CASSLLPEQGGTGELFF.

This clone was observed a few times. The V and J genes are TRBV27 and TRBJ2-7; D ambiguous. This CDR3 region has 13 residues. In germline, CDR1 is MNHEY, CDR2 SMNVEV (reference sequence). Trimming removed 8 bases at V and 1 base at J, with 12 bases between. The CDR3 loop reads CASAWQASYEQYF. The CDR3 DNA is TGTGCCAGCGCGTGGCAGGCTTCCTACGAGCAGTACTTC.

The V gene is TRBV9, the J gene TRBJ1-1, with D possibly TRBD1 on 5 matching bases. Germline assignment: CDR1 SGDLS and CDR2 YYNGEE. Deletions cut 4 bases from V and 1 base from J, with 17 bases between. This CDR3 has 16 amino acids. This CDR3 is CASSPSGGVTNTEAFF. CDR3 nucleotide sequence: TGTGCCAGCAGCCCCTCGGGGGGGGTAACGAACACTGAAGCTTTCTTT. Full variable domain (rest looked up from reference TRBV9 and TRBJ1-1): DSGVTQTPKHLITATGQRVTLRCSPRSGDLSVYWYQQSLDQGLQFLIQYYNGEERAKGNILERFSAQQFPDLHSELNLSSLELGDSALYFCASSPSGGVTNTEAFFGQGTRLTVV.

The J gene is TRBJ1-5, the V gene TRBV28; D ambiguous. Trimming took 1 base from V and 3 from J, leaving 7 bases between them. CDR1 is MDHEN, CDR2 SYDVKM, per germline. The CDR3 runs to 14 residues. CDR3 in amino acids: CASSLFGNNQPQHF. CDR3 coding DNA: TGTGCCAGCAGTTTATTTGGCAACAATCAGCCCCAGCATTTT.

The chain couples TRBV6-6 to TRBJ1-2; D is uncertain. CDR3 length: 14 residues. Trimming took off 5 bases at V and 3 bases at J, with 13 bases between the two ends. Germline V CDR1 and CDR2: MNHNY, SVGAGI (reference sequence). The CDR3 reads CASSAGPGDYGYTF. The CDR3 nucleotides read TGTGCCAGCAGTGCCGGGCCGGGAGACTATGGCTACACCTTC.

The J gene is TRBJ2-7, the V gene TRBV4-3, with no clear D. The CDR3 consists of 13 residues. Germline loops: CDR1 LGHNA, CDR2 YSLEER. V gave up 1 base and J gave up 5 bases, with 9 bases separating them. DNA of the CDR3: TGCGCCAGCAGCCAAGGCCCCCGCCACGAGCAGTACTTC. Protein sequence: CASSQGPRHEQYF.

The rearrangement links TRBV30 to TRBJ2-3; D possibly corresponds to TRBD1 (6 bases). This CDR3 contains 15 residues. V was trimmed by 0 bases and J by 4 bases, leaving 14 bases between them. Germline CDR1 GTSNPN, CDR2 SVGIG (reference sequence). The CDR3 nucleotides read TGTGCCTGGAGTGTACGCCAGGGGATCTCAGATACGCAGTATTTT. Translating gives CAWSVRQGISDTQYF.

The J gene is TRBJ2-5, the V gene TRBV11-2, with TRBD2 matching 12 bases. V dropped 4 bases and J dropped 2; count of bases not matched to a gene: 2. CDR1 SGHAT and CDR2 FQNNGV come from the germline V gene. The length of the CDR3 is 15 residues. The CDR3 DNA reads TGTGCCAGCAGCTCCCTAGCGGGGGGGCAAGAGACCCAGTACTTC. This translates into CASSSLAGGQETQYF. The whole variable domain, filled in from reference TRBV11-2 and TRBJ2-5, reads EAGVAQSPRYKIIEKRQSVAFWCNPISGHATLYWYQQILGQGPKLLIQFQNNGVVDDSQLPKDRFSAERLKGVDSTLKIQPAKLEDSAVYLCASSSLAGGQETQYFGPGTRLLVL.

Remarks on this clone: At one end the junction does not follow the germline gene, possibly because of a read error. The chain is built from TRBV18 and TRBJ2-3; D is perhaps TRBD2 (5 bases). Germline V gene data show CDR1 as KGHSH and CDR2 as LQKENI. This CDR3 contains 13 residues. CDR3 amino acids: CASSPLVGDTQYF. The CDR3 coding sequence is TGTGCCAGCTCGCCACTAGTTGGAGATACGCAGTATTTT.

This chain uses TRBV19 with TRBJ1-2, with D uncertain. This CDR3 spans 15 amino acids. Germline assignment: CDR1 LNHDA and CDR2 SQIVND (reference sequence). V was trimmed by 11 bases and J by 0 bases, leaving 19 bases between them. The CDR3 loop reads CAAGKGPRANYGYTF. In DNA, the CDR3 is TGTGCCGCGGGTAAAGGACCAAGAGCTAACTATGGCTACACCTTC.

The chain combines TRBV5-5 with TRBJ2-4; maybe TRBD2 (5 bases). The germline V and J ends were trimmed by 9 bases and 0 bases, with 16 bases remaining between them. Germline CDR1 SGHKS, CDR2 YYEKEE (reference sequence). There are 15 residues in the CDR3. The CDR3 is CATGENVIAKNIQYF. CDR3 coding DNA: TGTGCCACCGGGGAGAATGTCATAGCCAAAAACATTCAGTACTTC.

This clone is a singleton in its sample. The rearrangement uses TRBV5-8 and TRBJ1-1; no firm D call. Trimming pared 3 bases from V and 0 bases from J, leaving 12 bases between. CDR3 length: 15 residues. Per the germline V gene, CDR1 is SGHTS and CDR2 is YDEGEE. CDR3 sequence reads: CASSSGRIMNTEAFF. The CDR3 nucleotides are TGTGCCAGCAGCTCCGGACGGATCATGAACACTGAAGCTTTCTTT.

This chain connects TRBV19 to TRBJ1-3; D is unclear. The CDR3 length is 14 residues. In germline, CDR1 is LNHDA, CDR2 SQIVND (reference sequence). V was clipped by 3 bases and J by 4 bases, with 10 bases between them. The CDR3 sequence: CASSIRGYGNTIYF. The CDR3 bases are TGTGCCAGTAGTATTCGGGGATACGGAAACACCATATATTTT.

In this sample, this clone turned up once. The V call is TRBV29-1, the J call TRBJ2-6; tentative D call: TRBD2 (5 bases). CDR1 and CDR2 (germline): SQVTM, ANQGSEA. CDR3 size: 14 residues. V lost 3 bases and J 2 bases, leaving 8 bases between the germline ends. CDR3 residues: CSVDSAAGANVLTF. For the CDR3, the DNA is TGCAGCGTTGACTCAGCGGCTGGGGCCAACGTCCTGACTTTC.